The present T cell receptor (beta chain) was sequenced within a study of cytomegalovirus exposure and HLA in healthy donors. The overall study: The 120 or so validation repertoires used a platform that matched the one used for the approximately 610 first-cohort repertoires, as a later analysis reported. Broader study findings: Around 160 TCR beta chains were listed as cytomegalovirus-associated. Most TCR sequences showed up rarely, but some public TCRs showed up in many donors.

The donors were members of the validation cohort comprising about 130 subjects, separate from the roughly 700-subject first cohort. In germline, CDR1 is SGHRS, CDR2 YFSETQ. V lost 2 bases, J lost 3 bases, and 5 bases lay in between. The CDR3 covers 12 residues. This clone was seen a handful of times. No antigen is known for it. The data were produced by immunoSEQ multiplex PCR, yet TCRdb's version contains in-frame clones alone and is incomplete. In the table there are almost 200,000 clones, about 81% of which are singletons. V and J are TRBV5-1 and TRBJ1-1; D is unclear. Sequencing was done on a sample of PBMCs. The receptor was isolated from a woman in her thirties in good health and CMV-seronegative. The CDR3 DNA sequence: TGCGCCAGCAGCTTCGGGGACACTGAAGCTTTCTTT. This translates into CASSFGDTEAFF.